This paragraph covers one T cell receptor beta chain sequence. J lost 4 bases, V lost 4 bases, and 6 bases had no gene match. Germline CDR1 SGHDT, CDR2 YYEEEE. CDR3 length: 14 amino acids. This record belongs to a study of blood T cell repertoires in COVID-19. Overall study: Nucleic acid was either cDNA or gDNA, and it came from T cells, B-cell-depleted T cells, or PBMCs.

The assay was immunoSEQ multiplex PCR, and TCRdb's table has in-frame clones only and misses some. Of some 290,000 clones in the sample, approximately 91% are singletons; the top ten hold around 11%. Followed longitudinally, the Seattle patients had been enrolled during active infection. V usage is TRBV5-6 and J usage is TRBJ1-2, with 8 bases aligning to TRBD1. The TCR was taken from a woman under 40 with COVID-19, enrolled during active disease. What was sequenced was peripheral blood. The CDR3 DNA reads TGTGCCAGCAGCGCAACAGGGGGAGGCTATGGCTACACCTTC. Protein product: CASSATGGGYGYTF.